These 26 T cell receptor beta chains came from one sample sequenced in a study of cytomegalovirus exposure and HLA in healthy donors. Vbeta (60) and Jbeta (13) primers were used in the PCR. Profiled with immunoSEQ multiplex PCR; TCRdb holds only in-frame clones, not every one. The profile covers 250,000 or so clones, with over 75% appearing a single time and 1% to 1.5% taken by the ten largest. Sample: PBMCs. Receptor source: a human donor in good health.

The gene calls are TRBV19 and TRBJ1-5, with 9 bases aligning to TRBD1. This CDR3 has 16 residues. Unmatched junction bases numbered 12, after V lost 5 bases and J lost 7 bases. CDR1 is LNHDA and CDR2 is SQIVND in the germline V gene (reference sequence). The CDR3 DNA is TGTGCCAGTAGTCCCCAGGACAGGGGAACAGGACAGCCCCAGCATTTT. It codes for CASSPQDRGTGQPQHF. Based on the CDR3 plus reference TRBV19 and TRBJ1-5, the full variable domain is DGGITQSPKYLFRKEGQNVTLSCEQNLNHDAMYWYRQDPGQGLRLIYYSQIVNDFQKGDIAEGYSVSREKKESFPLTVTSAQKNPTAFYLCASSPQDRGTGQPQHFGDGTRLSIL.

The rearrangement joins TRBV5-4 to TRBJ2-2; a weak D match, TRBD1 (5 bases). Germline CDR1 reads SGHNT; CDR2 reads YYREEE (reference sequence). Deletions cut 3 bases from V and 1 base from J, with 13 bases between. The CDR3 consists of 16 residues. The CDR3 DNA is TGTGCCAGCAGCTCTGCAACCACAGGGAACACCGGGGAGCTGTTTTTT. Amino acids: CASSSATTGNTGELFF.

The chain has TRBV4-2 and TRBJ2-5; TRBD2 agrees at 9 bases. The CDR3 is 16 amino acids. Per the germline V gene, CDR1 is LGHNA and CDR2 is YNFKEQ. Trimming took 3 bases from V and 1 from J; bases not matched to a gene: 6. CDR3 in DNA: TGTGCCAGCAGCCAGGGTGCGGGAGGGCCCCAAGAGACCCAGTACTTC. As protein: CASSQGAGGPQETQYF.

The rearrangement joins TRBV5-1 to TRBJ2-7; maybe TRBD1 (6 bases). The germline V gene has CDR1 SGHRS and CDR2 YFSETQ. The CDR3 is 16 amino acids. V was trimmed by 6 bases and J by 4 bases, leaving 23 bases between them. The CDR3 here is CASTLGASLSPYEQYF. CDR3 coding DNA: TGCGCCAGCACCCTGGGGGCTAGCCTGTCCCCTTACGAGCAGTACTTC.

This sequence joins TRBV6-1 and TRBJ2-7; 8 bases are shared with TRBD2. Trimming cost V 4 bases and J 0 bases; bases outside gene matches: 5. The CDR3 loop spans 15 amino acids. Germline CDR1 MNHNS, CDR2 SASEGT. CDR3 sequence: CASSVSGGLSYEQYF. The CDR3 bases are TGTGCCAGCAGTGTAAGCGGGGGCCTCTCCTACGAGCAGTACTTC.

The chain links TRBV7-9 to TRBJ2-5; 9 bases are shared with TRBD2. The V gene end was trimmed by 8 bases and the J gene end by 1 base; junction bases not matched to a gene: 14. The CDR3 extends over 17 amino acids. CDR1 and CDR2 (germline): SEHNR, FQNEAQ (reference sequence). The DNA for the CDR3 is TGTGCCAGCCCTCGGGGTACCTTAGCGGGAGTCCAAGAGACCCAGTACTTC. This encodes CASPRGTLAGVQETQYF.

The rearrangement uses TRBV5-4 and TRBJ1-5, with 8 bases lining up with TRBD1. From germline, CDR1 is SGHNT and CDR2 YYREEE (reference sequence). The CDR3 loop spans 16 amino acids. The junction had 5 bases not matched to a gene; V was cut back by 2 bases and J by 1 base. The CDR3 is CASSFSGTGSNQPQHF. Written as DNA, the CDR3 is TGTGCCAGCAGCTTTTCCGGGACAGGAAGCAATCAGCCCCAGCATTTT.

This chain's CDR3 is CASSPRGGSSYNEQFF. The CDR3 DNA sequence: TGTGCCAGCAGTCCCCGGGGTGGCTCGTCCTACAATGAGCAGTTCTTC. The rearrangement links TRBV28 to TRBJ2-1; weak D call: TRBD2 (5 bases). In germline, CDR1 is MDHEN, CDR2 SYDVKM. The CDR3 totals 16 residues. V was cut by 5 bases and J by 1 base, with 15 bases left in between.

To note about this clone: Other DNA sequences from this sample encode an identical CDR3 as well. J is TRBJ2-7 and V is TRBV29-1; no firm D call. The ends were cut back, 4 bases at V and 0 bases at J, with 7 bases in the middle. The germline CDR1 and CDR2 sequences are SQVTM and ANQGSEA. The CDR3 sequence is 12 residues long. The CDR3 loop is CSVGGSSYEQYF. As DNA, the CDR3 is TGCAGCGTTGGAGGCAGCTCCTACGAGCAGTACTTC.

This sequence joins TRBV19 and TRBJ2-1; TRBD2 aligns across 7 bases. This CDR3 region has 16 residues. Germline CDR1 reads LNHDA; CDR2 reads SQIVND (reference sequence). Unmatched junction bases numbered 11, after V lost 5 bases and J lost 4 bases. The CDR3 DNA reads as TGTGCCAGTAGTCCCGCGGTGGGCGGGGGTTACAATGAGCAGTTCTTC. This translates into CASSPAVGGGYNEQFF.

The chain has TRBV7-2 and TRBJ1-1; 7 positions match TRBD1. Germline CDR1 reads SGHTA; CDR2 reads FQGNSA. The length of the CDR3 is 15 residues. The V segment lost 0 bases and the J segment 1 base; nucleotides outside the gene matches: 2. CDR3 amino acids: CASSLAGTANTEAFF. CDR3 bases: TGTGCCAGCAGCTTAGCTGGGACAGCGAACACTGAAGCTTTCTTT.

This clone was recorded only once. The chain links TRBV30 to TRBJ2-1, with 7 bases fitting TRBD2. This CDR3 region has 19 residues. Looked up from germline, CDR1 is GTSNPN and CDR2 is SVGIG (reference sequence). The J segment lost 3 bases and the V segment lost 4 bases, leaving 21 bases of the junction unmatched. The CDR3 reads CAWTHGHLVGRAVYNEQFF. The CDR3 DNA reads TGTGCCTGGACCCACGGACATCTAGTAGGGAGGGCCGTCTACAATGAGCAGTTCTTC.

In its sample, this clone was seen once. The chain carries TRBV19 and TRBJ2-1; 7 nucleotides align to TRBD2. J gave up 10 bases and V 4 bases, and 4 bases lay outside the gene matches. This CDR3 contains 12 residues. Germline V gene lookup returns CDR1 LNHDA and CDR2 SQIVND (reference sequence). The CDR3 here is CASSTSGYEQFF. Here the CDR3 DNA reads TGTGCCAGTAGTACTAGCGGATACGAGCAGTTCTTC.

This sequence joins TRBV5-4 and TRBJ2-3; 10 bases line up with TRBD2. This CDR3 contains 16 residues. After removal of 3 bases from V and 2 bases from J, the junction contained 6 bases not matched to a gene. The germline CDR1 and CDR2 sequences are SGHNT and YYREEE (reference sequence). CDR3 DNA: TGTGCCAGCAGCTCCAGGACTAGCGGAGTCACAGATACGCAGTATTTT. Protein product: CASSSRTSGVTDTQYF.

V gene TRBV4-2 combines with J gene TRBJ2-1; 10 bases match TRBD2. The J segment lost 3 bases and the V segment lost 1 base, leaving 3 bases of the junction unmatched. CDR3 size: 16 residues. CDR1 and CDR2 (germline): LGHNA, YNFKEQ. The CDR3, as DNA: TGTGCCAGCAGCCAAGTGACTAGCGGGTTCTACAATGAGCAGTTCTTC. Protein sequence: CASSQVTSGFYNEQFF.

V and J are TRBV7-9 and TRBJ1-1; D might be TRBD1 (5 bases). The CDR3 sequence is 14 residues long. Germline CDR1 is SEHNR and CDR2 is FQNEAQ (reference sequence). V was cut by 3 bases and J by 1 base, with 9 bases left in between. The chain's CDR3 is CASSLAGSNTEAFF. In nucleotides, the CDR3 is TGTGCCAGCAGCTTGGCAGGGTCGAACACTGAAGCTTTCTTT.

The chain uses TRBV27 and TRBJ2-7; 7 bases fit TRBD2. The CDR3 spans 14 residues. Losses at the gene ends were 8 bases for V and 0 bases for J; bases not matched to a gene: 7. CDR1 is MNHEY and CDR2 is SMNVEV in the germline V gene (reference sequence). The CDR3 here is CASGGASGSYEQYF. DNA of the CDR3: TGTGCCAGCGGAGGGGCTAGCGGCTCCTACGAGCAGTACTTC.

CDR3 in amino acids: CASSVDPGAYNEQFF. In DNA form, the CDR3 reads TGTGCCAGCAGCGTAGACCCTGGGGCATACAATGAGCAGTTCTTC. The chain joins TRBV9 to TRBJ2-1; possible D gene TRBD1, 5 bases. Trimming pared 0 bases from V and 4 bases from J, leaving 11 bases between. The CDR3 spans 15 residues. Germline V gives CDR1 SGDLS, CDR2 YYNGEE.

This clone occurred a few times. The J gene is TRBJ2-5, the V gene TRBV19; 11 bases are a match to TRBD2. Germline lookup yields CDR1 LNHDA and CDR2 SQIVND (reference sequence). The CDR3 consists of 16 residues. V shed 5 bases and J 5 bases; nucleotides not matched to a gene: 10. CDR3 protein: CASSPLAGGRPETQYF. For the CDR3, the DNA is TGTGCCAGTAGTCCTCTAGCGGGGGGCCGTCCGGAGACCCAGTACTTC.

On this clone itself: One end of the junction is discordant with germline, which a read error may explain. This chain links TRBV7-9 with TRBJ2-7; TRBD1 matches at 9 bases. Germline lookup yields CDR1 SEHNR and CDR2 FQNEAQ (reference sequence). This CDR3 is 19 amino acids long. CDR3 DNA sequence: TGTTCCAGCAGCTTCACCGGGACAGGGTTCGTTCGGGGGGAGGGGGAGCAGTACTTC. It codes for CSSSFTGTGFVRGEGEQYF.

The rearrangement links TRBV7-2 to TRBJ2-3; perhaps TRBD1 as D (5 bases). The CDR3 is made up of 16 amino acids. V lost 5 bases to trimming and J lost 3 bases, with 18 bases between them. Germline V gene sequence: CDR1 SGHTA, CDR2 FQGNSA. The CDR3 region is CASSRRGWGSTDTQYF. In DNA, the CDR3 is TGTGCCAGCAGCCGTAGGGGATGGGGTTCAACAGATACGCAGTATTTT.

V and J are TRBV4-2 and TRBJ2-7; 7 bases are a match to TRBD2. The CDR3 runs 16 residues. Germline CDR1 is LGHNA and CDR2 is YNFKEQ. The trim removed 0 bases at V and 1 base at J, leaving 6 bases unmatched. CDR3 in amino acids: CASSQEVAGVSYEQYF. The CDR3 DNA reads as TGTGCCAGCAGCCAAGAAGTGGCGGGAGTATCCTACGAGCAGTACTTC.

CDR3: CASRVGGGSIDTQYF. The CDR3 nucleotides read TGTGCCAGCAGAGTAGGGGGTGGGTCGATAGATACGCAGTATTTT. This chain joins TRBV6-5 and TRBJ2-3; D possibly corresponds to TRBD1 (6 bases). This CDR3 contains 15 residues. Germline V gene sequence: CDR1 MNHEY, CDR2 SVGAGI. Between the trimmed V and J ends, which lost 6 bases and 5 bases, there was a span of 18 bases.

The chain has TRBV20-1 and TRBJ2-1; D might be TRBD2 (6 bases). Germline CDR1 and CDR2: DFQATT and SNEGSKA (reference sequence). The V end lost 0 bases, the J end lost 15 bases, and 12 bases lay between the germline ends. CDR3 length: 11 amino acids. The CDR3 region is CSARDGGKAFF. The CDR3 coding sequence is TGCAGTGCTAGAGACGGCGGGAAGGCGTTCTTC.

CDR3 bases: TGTGCCAGCTCATCTGGGGGGGTTAATGAAAAACTGTTTTTT. It codes for CASSSGGVNEKLFF. J is TRBJ1-4 and V is TRBV18; perhaps TRBD1 as D (5 bases). The CDR3 is made up of 14 amino acids. The V end lost 5 bases, the J end lost 4 bases, and 11 bases lay between the germline ends. Germline values: CDR1 KGHSH, CDR2 LQKENI.

V gene TRBV4-3 combines with J gene TRBJ2-7, with D maybe TRBD2 (7 bases). The V end lost 3 bases, the J end lost 8 bases, and 14 bases lay between the germline ends. The V gene's germline CDR1 is LGHNA and CDR2 YSLEER. The CDR3 is 13 residues long. The CDR3, as DNA: TGCGCCAGCAGCCAGAAGGTCGGGGGGCAGCAGTACTTC. As protein: CASSQKVGGQQYF.